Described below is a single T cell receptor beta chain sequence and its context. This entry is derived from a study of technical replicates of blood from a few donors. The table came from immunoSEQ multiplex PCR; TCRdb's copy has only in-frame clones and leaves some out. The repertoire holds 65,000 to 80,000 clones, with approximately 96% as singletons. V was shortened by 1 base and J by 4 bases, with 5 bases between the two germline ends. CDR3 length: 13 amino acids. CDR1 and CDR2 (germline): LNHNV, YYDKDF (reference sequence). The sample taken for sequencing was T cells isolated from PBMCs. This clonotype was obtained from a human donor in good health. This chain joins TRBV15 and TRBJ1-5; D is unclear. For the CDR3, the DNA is TGTGCCACCAGCAGAGCTACGAATCAGCCCCAGCATTTT. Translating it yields CATSRATNQPQHF.